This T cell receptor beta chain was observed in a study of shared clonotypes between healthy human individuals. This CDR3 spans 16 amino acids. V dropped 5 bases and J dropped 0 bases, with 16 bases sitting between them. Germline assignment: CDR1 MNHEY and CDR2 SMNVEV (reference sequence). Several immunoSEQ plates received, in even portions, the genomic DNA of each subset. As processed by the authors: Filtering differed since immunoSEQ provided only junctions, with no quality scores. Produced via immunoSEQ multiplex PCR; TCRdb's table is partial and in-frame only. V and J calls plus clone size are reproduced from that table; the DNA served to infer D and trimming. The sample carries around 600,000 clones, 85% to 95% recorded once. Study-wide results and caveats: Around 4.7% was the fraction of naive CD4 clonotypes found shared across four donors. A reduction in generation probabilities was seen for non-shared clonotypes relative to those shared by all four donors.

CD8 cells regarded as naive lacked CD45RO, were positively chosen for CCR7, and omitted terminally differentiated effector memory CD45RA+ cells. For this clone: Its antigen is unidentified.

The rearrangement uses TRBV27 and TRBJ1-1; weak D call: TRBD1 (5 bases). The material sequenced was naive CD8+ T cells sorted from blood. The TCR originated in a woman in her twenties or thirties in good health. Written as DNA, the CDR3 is TGTGCCAGCAGTGCTACCCTGGGACTGCTGAACACTGAAGCTTTCTTT. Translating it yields CASSATLGLLNTEAFF.